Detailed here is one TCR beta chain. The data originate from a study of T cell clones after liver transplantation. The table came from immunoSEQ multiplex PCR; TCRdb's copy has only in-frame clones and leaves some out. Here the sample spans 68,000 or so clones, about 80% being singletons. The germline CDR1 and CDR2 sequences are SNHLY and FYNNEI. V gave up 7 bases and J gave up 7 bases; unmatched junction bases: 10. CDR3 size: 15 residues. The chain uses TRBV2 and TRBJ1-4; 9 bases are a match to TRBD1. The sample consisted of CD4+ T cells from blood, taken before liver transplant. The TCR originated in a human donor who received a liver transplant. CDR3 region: CASKMDRGGGEKLFF. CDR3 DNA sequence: TGTGCCAGCAAGATGGACAGGGGTGGAGGTGAAAAACTGTTTTTT.